Given below is one T cell receptor beta chain in context. Possible read error: a much larger clone is one base away. This CDR3 is 14 amino acids long. This entry is derived from a study of neurological immune-mediated disorders. One entry per CDR3 protein results from TCRdb running MiXCR on the 5' RACE reads. The table has tens of thousands of distinct CDR3 sequences, 17% seen once. The TCR originated in a woman in her thirties or forties in good health. This chain uses TRBV12-3 or TRBV12-4 with TRBJ1-4; 7 nucleotides agree with TRBD1. Sequenced material: PBMCs. CDR3 sequence reads: CASSSGTANEKQFF. The CDR3 DNA is TGTGCCAGCAGTTCCGGGACAGCTAATGAAAAACAGTTTTTT.